Listed below are T cell receptor beta chains from one sample, sequenced in a study of cytomegalovirus exposure and HLA in healthy donors. The protocol was immunoSEQ multiplex PCR, while the TCRdb copy is restricted to in-frame clones and leaves out a portion. The sample comprises some 150,000 clones, over 70% of which are singletons, and 2% to 2.5% rests with the top ten. The sample taken for sequencing was PBMCs. The receptors were sampled from a man aged 25 to 40 in good health and CMV-seronegative. Both conserved end residues are part of each CDR3. D genes are given only for firm matches. For some rows the clone size is stated as once, few or many, or as a class when expanded; others skip it.

J gene | clone size | V gene | D gene | CDR3 DNA | CDR3 protein
TRBJ2-1 | . | TRBV7-9 | TRBD2 | TGTGCCAGCAGCTTAGTTTGGACTAGCGGGGAAGGCGCCTACAATGAGCAGTTCTTC | CASSLVWTSGEGAYNEQFF
TRBJ2-7 | . | TRBV7-2 | TRBD1 | TGTGCCAGCAGCCCACGGGACAGGGGGCAGTTCGAGCAGTACTTC | CASSPRDRGQFEQYF
TRBJ1-1 | few | TRBV4-2 | . | TGTGCCAGCAGCCAAGGGGGAGGCGGGGCTGGGGACACTGAAGCTTTCTTT | CASSQGGGGAGDTEAFF
TRBJ2-3 | . | TRBV10-3 | TRBD2 | TGTGCCATCAGTGAACGGTTGGCGGGGGGAAACACAGATACGCAGTATTTT | CAISERLAGGNTDTQYF
TRBJ1-6 | . | TRBV19 | . | TGTGCCAGTAATGCGGGGGCAGCGGATAATTCACCCCTCCACTTT | CASNAGAADNSPLHF
TRBJ2-2 | . | TRBV4-3 | TRBD1 | TGCGCCAGCAGCCAAGATTTAGGGACAGACAACACCGGGGAGCTGTTTTTT | CASSQDLGTDNTGELFF
TRBJ2-7 | . | TRBV5-1 | TRBD1 | TGCGCCAGCAGCTTGGAGGGGGCGGTCTACGAGCAGTACTTC | CASSLEGAVYEQYF
TRBJ1-5 | . | TRBV7-9 | . | TGTGCCAGCAGCTTACCAGGGGGCAATCAGCCCCAGCATTTT | CASSLPGGNQPQHF
TRBJ1-4 | . | TRBV18 | . | TGTGCCAGCTCACCACCCAGTGGGAGGGGAAAACTGTTTTTT | CASSPPSGRGKLFF
TRBJ1-2 | . | TRBV5-1 | TRBD1 | TGCGCCAGCAGCTCGGTAGAGGGGGCCTATGGCTACCCCTTC | CASSSVEGAYGYPF
TRBJ1-2 | . | TRBV6-6 | . | TGTGCCAGCAGCCCCATGGCGACAACTAACTATGGCTACACCTTC | CASSPMATTNYGYTF
TRBJ2-7 | . | TRBV15 | . | TGTGCCACCAGCAGCCCTACTGCAGGGTTCGAGCAGTACTTC | CATSSPTAGFEQYF
TRBJ1-2 | once | TRBV6-1 | TRBD1 | TGTGCCAGCAGTGGACAGGGGGGAAGCTATGGCTACACCTTC | CASSGQGGSYGYTF
TRBJ2-1 | few | TRBV11-1 | . | TGTGCCAGCAGCGTTGGGACTGCTTCCGAGCAGTTCTTC | CASSVGTASEQFF
TRBJ2-7 | . | TRBV19 | . | TGTGCCAGTAGTGGGGCGGACAATACCTACGAGCAGTACTTC | CASSGADNTYEQYF
TRBJ2-5 | . | TRBV6-5 | . | TGTGCCAGCAGTTACAGTGGAGAAGAGACCCAGTACTTC | CASSYSGEETQYF